This TCR beta chain was recorded in a study of cytomegalovirus exposure and HLA in healthy donors. Trimming stripped 4 bases from V and 1 base from J, with 18 bases between. Germline-derived CDR1 and CDR2 are SGHNT and YYREEE (reference sequence). The CDR3 is 16 residues long. This clone turned up a few times. Primers for the PCR totalled 60 Vbeta and 13 Jbeta. The repertoire was sequenced with immunoSEQ multiplex PCR; TCRdb's copy has only in-frame clones and lacks some. Altogether under 150,000 clones are present, more than 60% being singletons, with the ten largest covering around 9.1%. Sequencing input: PBMCs. The V gene is TRBV5-4, the J gene TRBJ2-7, with D maybe TRBD1 (6 bases). This receptor was identified in a woman aged 50 to 60 in good health and CMV-seropositive. The CDR3 region has the DNA TGTGCCAGCAGCCCTGGCGTCCGGACAGATTCCTACGAGCAGTACTTC. It codes for CASSPGVRTDSYEQYF. Based on the CDR3 plus reference TRBV5-4 and TRBJ2-7, the full variable domain is ETGVTQSPTHLIKTRGQQVTLRCSSQSGHNTVSWYQQALGQGPQFIFQYYREEENGRGNFPPRFSGLQFPNYSSELNVNALELDDSALYLCASSPGVRTDSYEQYFGPGTRLTVT.